One T cell receptor beta chain is described in this entry. Antigen unknown. The read terminates 3 residues ahead of where the CDR3 ends, so the germline J gene completes it. This CDR3 region has 15 residues. CDR1 and CDR2 (germline): SEHNR, FQNEAQ (reference sequence). J was trimmed by 3 bases and V by 5 bases; bases with no gene match: 4. This sample is drawn from a study of Tregs in tolerant kidney transplant recipients. Regarding the study as a whole: Few patients were studied, so findings need validation in larger groups. Donor-specific Treg expansion exceeded global Treg expansion in tolerant patients, suggesting antigen drive.

Sequenced by immunoSEQ multiplex PCR; TCRdb stores in-frame clones only, minus some. Recorded for this sample: 48,000 or so clones. Sequencing used CD4+ T cells from blood, obtained before the transplant. The receptor's source is a human donor who received a combined kidney and bone marrow transplant. The chain couples TRBV7-9 to TRBJ2-7; 13 positions agree with TRBD2. The CDR3 DNA, read in part, is TGTGCCAGCAGCCCTGGACTAGCGGGAGTCTACGAG. Translated, it gives CASSPGLAGVYE. The full-length CDR3 reads as CASSPGLAGVYEQYF.